The T cell receptor beta chain under discussion was sequenced for a study of vaccination effects on CD4 cells after COVID-19. Sequencing was performed with immunoSEQ multiplex PCR; in TCRdb, only in-frame clones are kept and a portion is missing. The sample lists 68,000 or so clones; 80% were seen once. Peptide-pool stimulation followed by sequencing identified expanded antigen-specific CD4+ clonotypes in the ViraFEST assay. Upon completion of roughly ten days in culture, CD4+ T cells were isolated. Nucleocapsid antibodies were negative in the vaccine recipients, who had never had SARS-CoV-2 infection. On both days 3 and 7, half of the culture medium was replaced with IL-2 medium. The CDR3 loop spans 17 amino acids. The V and J ends lost 6 bases and 5 bases respectively, with 23 bases between them. CDR1 is LNHDA, CDR2 SQIVND, per germline (reference sequence). Details on this clone: The antigen is not known.

This TCR was recovered from a human donor who received a COVID-19 vaccine. The rearrangement uses TRBV19 and TRBJ1-5; TRBD1 is a possible D gene (5 bases). Sample: CD4+ T cells from PBMCs cultured with SARS-CoV-2 spike peptides, taken before COVID-19 vaccination. The CDR3 reads CASSPTAGKLRDQPQHF. The DNA for the CDR3 is TGTGCCAGTAGCCCGACTGCAGGGAAATTGAGGGATCAGCCCCAGCATTTT. The entire variable domain, with the rest obtained from reference TRBV19 and TRBJ1-5, is as follows: DGGITQSPKYLFRKEGQNVTLSCEQNLNHDAMYWYRQDPGQGLRLIYYSQIVNDFQKGDIAEGYSVSREKKESFPLTVTSAQKNPTAFYLCASSPTAGKLRDQPQHFGDGTRLSIL.